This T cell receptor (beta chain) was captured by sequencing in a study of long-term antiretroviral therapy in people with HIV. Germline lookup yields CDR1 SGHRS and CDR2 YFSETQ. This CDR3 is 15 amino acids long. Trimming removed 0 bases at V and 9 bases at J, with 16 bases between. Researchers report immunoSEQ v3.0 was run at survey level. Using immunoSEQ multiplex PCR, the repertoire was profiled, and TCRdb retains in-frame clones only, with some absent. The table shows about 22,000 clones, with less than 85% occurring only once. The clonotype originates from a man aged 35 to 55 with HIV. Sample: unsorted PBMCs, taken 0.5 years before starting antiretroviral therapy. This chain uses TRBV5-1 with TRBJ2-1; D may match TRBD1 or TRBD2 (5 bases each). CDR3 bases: TGCGCCAGCAGCTTGGGTCTCACTAGTGACAGTGAGCAGTTCTTC. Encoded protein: CASSLGLTSDSEQFF.